The clone carrying this T cell receptor (beta chain) was observed a few times. The germline CDR1 and CDR2 sequences are MDHEN and SYDVKM. The CDR3 is 15 amino acids. V lost 5 bases and J 4 bases, leaving 17 bases between the germline ends. Libraries were prepared by immunoSEQ multiplex PCR; TCRdb keeps only in-frame clonotypes and omits some of them. The table lists roughly 100,000 clones, approximately 78% of them singletons, with less than 20% in the top ten. The data derive from a study of blood T cell repertoires in COVID-19. Overall study: Samples representing acute and convalescent COVID-19 were sourced from the United States, Italy and Spain. Nucleic acid was either cDNA or gDNA, and it came from T cells, B-cell-depleted T cells, or PBMCs.

This chain links TRBV28 with TRBJ1-2; D gene unclear. The sequencing sample was made of peripheral blood. The sequence came from a woman over 75 with acute or convalescent COVID-19. The DNA of the CDR3 is TGTGCCAGCAGTATTCCGTTAGATTCCGCCTATGGCTACACCTTC. As protein: CASSIPLDSAYGYTF.